The entry below describes one TCR beta chain. The ends were cut back, 2 bases at V and 7 bases at J, with 6 bases in the middle. CDR1 SEHNR and CDR2 FQNEAQ come from the germline V gene (reference sequence). This CDR3 spans 13 amino acids. Per the authors' pipeline: Reference gene primer amplification gave estimated nucleated cell counts. The repertoire was sequenced with immunoSEQ multiplex PCR; TCRdb's copy has only in-frame clones and lacks some. D and trimming come from the DNA, and the V and J calls and clone size come from that table. The data contain a few hundred thousand clones, 70% to 90% of them singletons. Two consecutive negative NP/OP PCR tests, clearance, or resolved symptoms defined Cohort 3 recovery. These data come from a study of blood T cell repertoires in COVID-19. Study overall: Samples taken during acute and convalescent COVID-19 were collected in the United States, Italy and Spain. Sample material is recorded as cDNA or gDNA derived from T cells, B-cell-depleted T cells, or PBMCs.

This receptor was taken from a woman aged 25 to 39 who had recovered from COVID-19. The sample comprised PBMCs or T cells enriched from blood (not recorded which). The chain combines TRBV7-9 with TRBJ1-6, with no clear D. CDR3 nucleotide sequence: TGTGCCAGCAGCTTACCGGGGAATTCACCCCTCCACTTT. This translates into CASSLPGNSPLHF.